In this sample, the clone carrying this T cell receptor (beta chain) turned up once. The data were obtained in a study of tumour-infiltrating T cells in Burkitt lymphoma. Study information: Overall and progression-free survival were predicted by productive clonality.

V was clipped by 5 bases and J by 4 bases; unmatched bases: 8. CDR3 length: 16 residues. The germline V gene has CDR1 MGHRA and CDR2 YSYEKL. The assay was immunoSEQ multiplex PCR, and TCRdb's table has in-frame clones only and misses some. This repertoire shows 13,000 to 15,000 clones, about 85% found once; its top ten account for approximately 1.3%. This chain connects TRBV4-1 to TRBJ2-2; TRBD2 matches 9 bases. The specimen sequenced was tumor tissue. The TCR originated in a human donor with diffuse large B-cell lymphoma. Here the CDR3 reads CASSALAGVLTGELFF. The CDR3 nucleotides are TGCGCCAGCAGCGCATTAGCGGGAGTACTCACCGGGGAGCTGTTTTTT.